A selection of T cell receptor beta chains follows, all from one sample in a study of response to subunit inactivated influenza vaccine. TCRdb ran MiXCR on the RT-PCR reads and lists one entry per CDR3 protein. The sample carries a few hundred thousand distinct CDR3 sequences, about 14% recorded once. The material sequenced was PBMCs from blood, taken about 13 days after vaccination. The receptor source for this set is a man aged 45-65 years who received an inactivated influenza vaccine. Both conserved end residues are part of each CDR3. The order of the fields is CDR3 protein, CDR3 DNA, D gene, J gene, CDR3 length, clone size, V gene. D genes are given only for firm matches. Not all rows give a size; the values are once, few, many and, for expanded clones, a class.

cdr3_aa: CASSVELAGEGDTQYF
cdr3_nt: TGTGCCAGCAGCGTAGAACTAGCGGGAGAGGGAGATACGCAGTATTTT
d_call: TRBD2
j_call: TRBJ2-3
cdr3_length: 16
clone_size: few
v_call: TRBV9

cdr3_aa: CASSRGTSGTETQYF
cdr3_nt: TGTGCCAGTTCCCGTGGGACTAGCGGGACGGAGACCCAGTACTTC
d_call: TRBD2
j_call: TRBJ2-5
cdr3_length: 15
clone_size: NA
v_call: TRBV27

cdr3_aa: CASSLEAGKNNEQFF
cdr3_nt: TGTGCCAGCAGCTTAGAGGCGGGAAAGAACAATGAGCAGTTCTTC
d_call: NA
j_call: TRBJ2-1
cdr3_length: 15
clone_size: NA
v_call: TRBV11-2

cdr3_aa: CASSLLAGGPTLTDTQYF
cdr3_nt: TGTGCCAGCAGCTTACTGGCGGGGGGACCTACCCTCACAGATACGCAGTATTTT
d_call: TRBD2
j_call: TRBJ2-3
cdr3_length: 18
clone_size: few
v_call: TRBV11-1

cdr3_aa: CASSLQTGQGASEQYF
cdr3_nt: TGTGCCAGCAGCCTCCAAACGGGACAGGGGGCGAGTGAGCAGTACTTC
d_call: TRBD1
j_call: TRBJ2-7
cdr3_length: 16
clone_size: NA
v_call: TRBV6-1

cdr3_aa: CASSPRTSGGPDGEQFF
cdr3_nt: TGTGCCAGCAGCCCGAGGACTAGCGGGGGCCCCGACGGTGAGCAGTTCTTC
d_call: TRBD2
j_call: TRBJ2-1
cdr3_length: 17
clone_size: few
v_call: TRBV11-2

cdr3_aa: CASSLNLRPPGNTIYF
cdr3_nt: TGTGCCAGCAGCTTAAATCTTCGTCCGCCTGGAAACACCATATATTTT
d_call: NA
j_call: TRBJ1-3
cdr3_length: 16
clone_size: few
v_call: TRBV7-2

cdr3_aa: CASSQDRRGRDRTGELFF
cdr3_nt: TGTGCCAGCAGCCAAGATCGCAGGGGTCGAGATCGAACCGGGGAGCTGTTTTTT
d_call: NA
j_call: TRBJ2-2
cdr3_length: 18
clone_size: few
v_call: TRBV4-2

cdr3_aa: CASRILGQINQPQHF
cdr3_nt: TGTGCCAGCAGAATACTGGGACAGATCAATCAGCCCCAGCATTTT
d_call: TRBD1
j_call: TRBJ1-5
cdr3_length: 15
clone_size: few
v_call: TRBV6-2/TRBV6-3

cdr3_aa: CASSSGQGAETQYF
cdr3_nt: TGTGCCAGCAGCTCCGGACAGGGGGCGGAGACCCAGTACTTC
d_call: TRBD1
j_call: TRBJ2-5
cdr3_length: 14
clone_size: few
v_call: TRBV7-2

cdr3_aa: CSVEVSGGAWNEQFF
cdr3_nt: TGCAGCGTTGAAGTTAGCGGGGGGGCCTGGAATGAGCAGTTCTTC
d_call: TRBD2
j_call: TRBJ2-1
cdr3_length: 15
clone_size: NA
v_call: TRBV29-1

cdr3_aa: CASSSTLATSTDTQYF
cdr3_nt: TGTGCCAGCAGCTCCACACTAGCGACTAGCACAGATACGCAGTATTTT
d_call: TRBD2
j_call: TRBJ2-3
cdr3_length: 16
clone_size: few
v_call: TRBV7-9

cdr3_aa: CASSRDRANGGELFF
cdr3_nt: TGTGCCAGCAGCCGGGACAGGGCAAACGGCGGGGAGCTGTTTTTT
d_call: TRBD1
j_call: TRBJ2-2
cdr3_length: 15
clone_size: many
v_call: TRBV7-9

cdr3_aa: CASSIQGGLNYGYTF
cdr3_nt: TGTGCCAGCAGTATACAGGGAGGGTTGAACTATGGCTACACCTTC
d_call: NA
j_call: TRBJ1-2
cdr3_length: 15
clone_size: once
v_call: TRBV12-3/TRBV12-4

cdr3_aa: CSVEVPMTGSSYEQYF
cdr3_nt: TGCAGCGTTGAAGTCCCGATGACGGGGAGCTCCTACGAGCAGTACTTC
d_call: NA
j_call: TRBJ2-7
cdr3_length: 16
clone_size: NA
v_call: TRBV29-1

cdr3_aa: CASSVTGTSGEQFF
cdr3_nt: TGTGCCAGCAGCGTGACCGGGACTAGCGGGGAGCAGTTCTTC
d_call: TRBD2
j_call: TRBJ2-1
cdr3_length: 14
clone_size: many
v_call: TRBV7-3